This T cell receptor beta chain was sequenced in a study of control samples from healthy donors and cancer patients. TCRdb's table, derived via immunoSEQ multiplex PCR, lists solely in-frame clones and lacks some. In the table there are around 70,000 clones, less than 95% of which are singletons. The TCR originated in a woman aged 25-40 years in good health. The specimen was blood.

The CDR3 bases are TGTGCCAGCAGGATAGACTCCCAGGGCAAGGGAGCGCAGTTCTTC. It specifies CASRIDSQGKGAQFF. The V and J genes are TRBV28 and TRBJ2-1; the D call may be TRBD1 or TRBD2 (5 bases each). CDR3 size: 15 residues. Germline-derived CDR1 and CDR2 are MDHEN and SYDVKM. V lost 6 bases and J 12 bases, leaving 24 bases between the germline ends.